The next 2 T cell receptor beta chains were all read from a single sample in a study of cytomegalovirus exposure and HLA in healthy donors (dated by TCRdb to the late 2010s). The method was the immunoSEQ multiplex PCR assay. The multiplex PCR relied on a mix of 60 forward primers for TCR Vbeta segments and 13 reverse primers for TCR Jbeta segments. What TCRdb holds here is the immuneACCESS table cut down to in-frame rearrangements. Part of the clones is not present; checked against another copy, under half of the missing clones reflect an unresolved V gene, and the others are unexplained. The sample table holds 200,000 to 250,000 clones, of which more than 75% were seen once. Around 3.9% of the sample belongs to the ten largest clones. The sequenced sample was PBMCs. The receptors stem from a male donor in good health and CMV-seronegative.

This sequence joins TRBV6-5 and TRBJ2-7; the match to TRBD1 covers 8 bases. Unmatched junction bases numbered 15, after V lost 7 bases and J lost 7 bases. Germline V CDR1 and CDR2: MNHEY, SVGAGI. The CDR3 totals 15 residues. CDR3 sequence reads: CASTRVRQGIREQYF. CDR3 in DNA: TGTGCCAGCACCCGCGTCCGACAGGGGATTAGGGAGCAGTACTTC.

There are a few counts of this clone. The CDR3 region is CASTWGRGGYF. For the CDR3, the DNA is TGTGCCAGCACTTGGGGTAGGGGAGGATACTTC. The rearrangement links TRBV6-1 to TRBJ2-7, with D possibly matching TRBD2 (6 bases). The germline V and J ends were trimmed by 7 bases and 13 bases, with 17 bases remaining between them. The CDR3 totals 11 residues. The germline V gene encodes CDR1 MNHNS and CDR2 SASEGT.